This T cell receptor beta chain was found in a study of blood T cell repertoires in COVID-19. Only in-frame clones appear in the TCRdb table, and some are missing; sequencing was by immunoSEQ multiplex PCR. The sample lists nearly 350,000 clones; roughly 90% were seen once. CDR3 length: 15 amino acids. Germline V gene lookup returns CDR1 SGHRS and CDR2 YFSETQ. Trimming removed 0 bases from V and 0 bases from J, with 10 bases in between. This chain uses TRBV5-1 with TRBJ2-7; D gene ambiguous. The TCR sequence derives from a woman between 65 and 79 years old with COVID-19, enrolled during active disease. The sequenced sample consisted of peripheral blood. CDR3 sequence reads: CASSLDVRLSYEQYF. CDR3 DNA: TGCGCCAGCAGCTTGGACGTCAGGCTCTCCTACGAGCAGTACTTC.